The 22 T cell receptor beta chains given below trace back to one sample, sequenced in a study of blood T cells in healthy people across ages. It was with a sample-barcoded 5' primer and a J-beta primer mix that a second PCR of roughly 7 to 12 cycles was run. TCRdb re-analysed the 5' RACE reads in MiXCR, keeping a single row per CDR3 protein. The table has more than 900,000 distinct CDR3 sequences, under 35% seen once; the top ten hold roughly 10%. These data also formed part of another study, on T cells of mothers and their children.

The sequenced sample consisted of blood. Receptor source: a woman aged 40 to 50 in good health.

This clonotype was counted ten times or more. The chain carries TRBV3-1 and TRBJ1-6; D possibly corresponds to TRBD1 (6 bases). CDR3 length: 14 residues. Germline CDR1 LGHDT, CDR2 YNNKEL (reference sequence). V was clipped by 1 base and J by 6 bases, with 7 bases between them. CDR3 nucleotide sequence: TGTGCCAGCAGCCAAGGCAGGGGTAATTCACCCCTCCACTTT. Its translation: CASSQGRGNSPLHF.

This clonotype has a count of ten or more. The V gene is TRBV20-1, the J gene TRBJ1-2; 7 bases line up with TRBD1. This CDR3 comprises 19 residues. The trim removed 3 bases at V and 4 bases at J, leaving 23 bases unmatched. From germline, CDR1 is DFQATT and CDR2 SNEGSKA (reference sequence). The CDR3 reads CSASLKGAVGRGRSYGYTF. For the CDR3, the DNA is TGCAGTGCTAGTTTGAAGGGGGCAGTAGGTAGGGGGCGAAGCTATGGCTACACCTTC.

This clonotype was recorded at least ten times. This chain links TRBV12-3 or TRBV12-4 with TRBJ2-1; D gene ambiguous. V was clipped by 6 bases and J by 10 bases, with 10 bases between them. The CDR3 is made up of 11 amino acids. Written as DNA, the CDR3 is TGTGCCAGCAGCTCGAATAGGGAGCAGTTCTTC. It is translated as CASSSNREQFF.

The CDR3 DNA reads as TGCAGTGCTAGGGACAGGGTTCTTGGTGGAAACACCATATATTTT. Translation: CSARDRVLGGNTIYF. The chain couples TRBV20-1 to TRBJ1-3; TRBD1 matches 8 bases. This CDR3 is 15 amino acids long. In germline, CDR1 is DFQATT, CDR2 SNEGSKA (reference sequence). V was pared by 3 bases and J by 3 bases, with 7 bases of the junction left unmatched.

This clonotype was detected a few times. This chain links TRBV5-1 with TRBJ2-2, with 12 nucleotides matching TRBD2. With 0 bases clipped from V and 1 base from J, the junction kept 4 bases outside the gene matches. From germline, CDR1 is SGHRS and CDR2 YFSETQ. The length of the CDR3 is 18 residues. CDR3 DNA: TGCGCCAGCAGCTTGGGACTAGCGGGGGTCCTGAACACCGGGGAGCTGTTTTTT. It translates to CASSLGLAGVLNTGELFF.

This clonotype has ten or more counts. The rearrangement joins TRBV2 to TRBJ2-6; 7 nucleotides line up with TRBD1. The CDR3 loop spans 16 amino acids. V dropped 8 bases and J dropped 0; count of bases not matched to a gene: 7. The germline V gene encodes CDR1 SNHLY and CDR2 FYNNEI. For the CDR3, the DNA is TGTGCCAGCGTTGGGCAGGGGGACTCTGGGGCCAACGTCCTGACTTTC. It codes for CASVGQGDSGANVLTF.

Note on this clonotype: This clone may be a read error of a much larger clone one base away. V is TRBV9 and J is TRBJ2-1, with 9 bases identical to TRBD2. Germline V gives CDR1 SGDLS, CDR2 YYNGEE. The CDR3 consists of 14 residues. As DNA, the CDR3 is TGTGCCAGCAGCCGGGGACTAGCTCGCAATGGGCAGTTCTTC. Amino acid sequence: CASSRGLARNGQFF.

The chain uses TRBV29-1 and TRBJ1-5; D is uncertain. Trimming cost V 0 bases and J 1 base, with 4 bases left between them. The germline CDR1 and CDR2 sequences are SQVTM and ANQGSEA. The CDR3 spans 13 residues. The DNA of the CDR3 is TGCAGCGTTGAAGAAGAAAGCAATCAGCCCCAGCATTTT. Residues: CSVEEESNQPQHF. Together with reference TRBV29-1 and TRBJ1-5, the CDR3 gives the full variable domain: SAVISQKPSRDICQRGTSLTIQCQVDSQVTMMFWYRQQPGQSLTLIATANQGSEATYESGFVIDKFPISRPNLTFSTLTVSNMSPEDSSIYLCSVEEESNQPQHFGDGTRLSIL.

The J gene is TRBJ2-1, the V gene TRBV7-9, with D perhaps TRBD1 or TRBD2 (5 bases each). The CDR3 length is 15 residues. V gave up 5 bases and J gave up 5 bases, with 16 bases separating them. In germline, CDR1 is SEHNR, CDR2 FQNEAQ (reference sequence). The CDR3 bases are TGTGCCAGCAGCCTGGGACGGACATCCGACAATGAGCAGTTCTTC. Amino acids: CASSLGRTSDNEQFF.

The genes are TRBV11-2 and TRBJ2-5; possible D gene TRBD1, 6 bases. The CDR3 loop spans 16 amino acids. Between the trimmed V and J ends, which lost 1 base and 11 bases, there was a span of 23 bases. The V gene's germline CDR1 is SGHAT and CDR2 FQNNGV. In DNA, the CDR3 is TGTGCCAGCAGCTTAGGTAGGGGGTCCTCCTACAATGGGCAGTACTTC. This encodes CASSLGRGSSYNGQYF. Combining the CDR3 with reference TRBV11-2 and TRBJ2-5 gives the whole variable domain EAGVAQSPRYKIIEKRQSVAFWCNPISGHATLYWYQQILGQGPKLLIQFQNNGVVDDSQLPKDRFSAERLKGVDSTLKIQPAKLEDSAVYLCASSLGRGSSYNGQYFGPGTRLLVL.

The chain links TRBV28 to TRBJ2-7; D unclear. Looked up from germline, CDR1 is MDHEN and CDR2 is SYDVKM. Trimming removed 6 bases from V and 6 bases from J, with 9 bases in between. The CDR3 has 11 residues. This CDR3 reads CASSQRPEQYF. The CDR3 coding sequence is TGTGCCAGCAGCCAACGGCCCGAGCAGTACTTC. Looking up the rest from reference TRBV28 and TRBJ2-7 gives the full variable domain: DVKVTQSSRYLVKRTGEKVFLECVQDMDHENMFWYRQDPGLGLRLIYFSYDVKMKEKGDIPEGYSVSREKKERFSLILESASTNQTSMYLCASSQRPEQYFGPGTRLTVT.

The V gene is TRBV5-1, the J gene TRBJ1-1; 10 bases are shared with TRBD1. The CDR3 loop spans 16 amino acids. Germline V gives CDR1 SGHRS, CDR2 YFSETQ. The V gene end was trimmed by 3 bases and the J gene end by 1 base; junction bases not matched to a gene: 6. DNA of the CDR3: TGCGCCAGCAGCTCCCGACAGGGGGCAACGAACACTGAAGCTTTCTTT. Translating it yields CASSSRQGATNTEAFF.

The chain couples TRBV28 to TRBJ2-7, with 7 bases fitting TRBD1. V was pared by 11 bases and J by 2 bases, with 21 bases of the junction left unmatched. CDR3 length: 17 residues. Looked up from germline, CDR1 is MDHEN and CDR2 is SYDVKM. The CDR3 loop is CAASRLHRGRQTYEQYF. The CDR3 region has the DNA TGTGCCGCCAGCCGTTTACACAGGGGCAGGCAAACCTACGAGCAGTACTTC.

This chain links TRBV2 with TRBJ2-5; D is tentatively TRBD1 or TRBD2 (5 bases each). V was trimmed by 7 bases and J by 7 bases, leaving 10 bases between them. The CDR3 extends over 11 amino acids. Germline CDR1 and CDR2: SNHLY and FYNNEI. The CDR3 DNA sequence: TGTGCCAGCACCCCGGGACGGACCCAGTACTTC. It translates to CASTPGRTQYF.

The CDR3 sequence is CATSKGGATEAFF. CDR3 coding DNA: TGTGCCACCAGCAAGGGGGGGGCCACTGAAGCTTTCTTT. The chain joins TRBV24-1 to TRBJ1-1; weak D call: TRBD1 (6 bases). The CDR3 has 13 amino acids. V was trimmed by 7 bases and J by 4 bases, leaving 12 bases between them. Germline loops: CDR1 KGHDR, CDR2 SFDVKD.

This clonotype has just a few counts. The chain has TRBV6-1 and TRBJ2-3; D remains unclear. Germline CDR1 and CDR2: MNHNS and SASEGT. The length of the CDR3 is 16 residues. Trimming pared 4 bases from V and 1 base from J, leaving 15 bases between. The CDR3 is CASSADPIGGTDTQYF. CDR3 nucleotides: TGTGCCAGCAGTGCCGACCCCATCGGTGGCACAGATACGCAGTATTTT.

This clonotype was recorded many times. The junction shows a germline mismatch at one end, possibly a read error. The V and J genes are TRBV7-7 and TRBJ2-5; D is perhaps TRBD2 (7 bases). Per germline, CDR1 SSHAT and CDR2 FNYEAQ (reference sequence). The CDR3 loop spans 16 amino acids. CDR3 DNA: TGTGCTAGCAGCTTAGCCCGGGGGGCTAATCAAGAGACCCAGTACTTC. Its protein is CASSLARGANQETQYF. Using reference TRBV7-7 and TRBJ2-5 for the parts outside the CDR3, the full variable domain is GAGVSQSPRYKVTKRGQDVTLRCDPISSHATLYWYQQALGQGPEFLTYFNYEAQPDKSGLPSDRFSAERPEGSISTLTIQRTEQRDSAMYRCASSLARGANQETQYFGPGTRLLVL.

In the case of this clonotype: A read error is possible here, since a much larger clone lies one base away. The chain combines TRBV24-1 with TRBJ2-1; no definite D call. Deletions cut 4 bases from V and 13 bases from J, with 13 bases between. CDR1 is KGHDR and CDR2 is SFDVKD in the germline V gene. The CDR3 extends over 12 amino acids. The CDR3 region has the DNA TGTGCCACCAGTGACGCATCCGAGACCCAGTTCTTC. Translating it yields CATSDASETQFF.

In its sample, this clonotype was seen a few times. One base away lies a much larger clone, so this may be a sequencing read error. The rearrangement links TRBV12-3 or TRBV12-4 to TRBJ2-7, with 9 nucleotides matching TRBD2. The CDR3 is 16 amino acids. V lost 5 bases, J lost 7 bases, and 15 bases stayed unmatched. In nucleotides, the CDR3 is TGTGCCAGCAGTCGTACGCGTGGCGGGGGGGCTTATGAGCAGTACTTC. Encoded protein: CASSRTRGGGAYEQYF.

The rearrangement links TRBV20-1 to TRBJ2-3, with D possibly TRBD2 on 6 matching bases. Germline V gene lookup returns CDR1 DFQATT and CDR2 SNEGSKA (reference sequence). The CDR3 has 17 amino acids. CDR3: CRAPRAGRALSTDTQYF. CDR3 nucleotides: TGCAGGGCCCCTCGGGCGGGGAGAGCTCTAAGCACAGATACGCAGTATTTT.

CDR3 loop: CASSAGRPGNTIYF. The DNA of the CDR3 is TGTGCCAGCAGCGCCGGACGTCCTGGAAACACCATATATTTT. The V call is TRBV2, the J call TRBJ1-3, with unresolved D. The length of the CDR3 is 14 residues. The V and J ends lost 6 bases and 2 bases respectively, with 11 bases between them. CDR1 and CDR2 (germline): SNHLY, FYNNEI.

This clonotype was observed at least ten times. CDR3 loop: CSASSWGQEYGYTF. CDR3 DNA: TGCAGTGCTAGCTCTTGGGGACAGGAGTATGGCTACACCTTC. The rearrangement links TRBV20-1 to TRBJ1-2, with TRBD1 identical over 8 bases. The germline CDR1 and CDR2 sequences are DFQATT and SNEGSKA (reference sequence). V trimming: 3 bases; J trimming: 5 bases; junction bases outside the gene matches: 8. The length of the CDR3 is 14 residues.